This TCR beta chain was found in a study of cytomegalovirus exposure and HLA in healthy donors (dated by TCRdb to about 2017). With respect to the entire study: According to an earlier analysis of 550 to 700 of the donors, about 190 million T cells yielded over 90 million unique TCR beta sequences and about 300 Gb of sequence data. An early release that covered roughly 600 HLA-typed donors contained about 300 gigabases of sequencing data and tens of millions of unique TCR sequences. Of the roughly 400 genotyped donors, 81% were placed in the genetic ancestry cluster associated with self-reported Caucasian donors. The study was designed to test whether signatures of past pathogen exposure could be identified by cataloging public T cell receptors. The T cell repertoires of 550 to 850 subjects were profiled by immunosequencing and related to cytomegalovirus serostatus. Along with the approximately 700-subject first cohort, a separate validation cohort of approximately 110 different subjects was used. To predict cytomegalovirus infection status, the study brought together high-throughput TCR immunosequencing, statistical association of individual TCRs with disease status, and machine learning. A later analysis re-examined previously published TCR beta repertoires from over 500 donors and added high-resolution HLA genotyping to investigate patterns of TCR occurrence. The later analysis used no new phenotypic data to find candidate immune exposures, relying instead on TCR beta sequences and their occurrence across donors. To decide whether each TCR beta V gene segment behaved as functional or pseudogenic, an earlier analysis of some 600 of the donors relied on high-throughput TCR beta sequencing. Alongside the repertoire data, information on donor age, sex, ethnicity and CMV serostatus was compiled. A later genetic analysis used genome-wide SNP genotypes for about 65% of the roughly 670 donors, treating that subset as a discovery cohort. Every repertoire in the discovery cohort had been generated on one and the same sequencing platform. Both class I and class II loci were covered by HLA typing, at four-digit resolution. The number of typed donors differed by locus: about 620-630 for A, B, C, DRB1 and DQB1; 522 for DQA1; 606 for DPA1; and about 450 for DPB1. Because of strong linkage in the cohort, a few DR-DQ haplotypes were treated as single units for association and clustering. Among some 400 genotyped donors of the cohort, an average of roughly 230,000 unique TCR beta nucleotide sequences was sequenced per donor, of which about 19% were non-productive.

The method behind the library was the immunoSEQ multiplex PCR assay. A mixture of 60 forward primers for TCR Vbeta segments and 13 reverse primers for TCR Jbeta segments was used in the multiplex PCR. A multiplex PCR assay on genomic DNA amplified the CDR3 region of rearranged TCR beta genes. The amplified TCR beta libraries were sequenced on the Illumina HiSeq System as 87-base-pair reads. Regarding the original processing steps: A later analysis counted some 80 million unique TCR beta chains across the 600 to 850 repertoires, and around 9.9 million of these chains were shared by at least two donors. A nearest-neighbor algorithm error-corrected the raw reads and collapsed the reads into unique sequences, merging closely related sequences to remove PCR and sequencing errors. V, D and J gene segments were assigned by aligning CDR3 sequences to IMGT reference sequences. For a sequence to be retained, a match of at least six nucleotides to both a V gene segment and a J gene segment was required. Rearrangements were classified as productive when the CDR3 lacked stop codons and remained in frame with V and J, and all other rearrangements were classified as non-productive. CDR3 was defined by IMGT convention, running from the second conserved V-encoded cysteine to the conserved J-encoded phenylalanine. Sequences without an unambiguous match to a single V gene segment were excluded from the earlier analysis of about 640 of the donors. An earlier analysis of almost 600 of the donors classified V segments as functional when productive rearrangements were above 56.7% and as segregating when the standard deviation between donors was above 5%. To diagnose cytomegalovirus status from the catalog of TCR beta chain sequences, a statistical classification framework was built. In a later analysis, V and J genes were assigned by comparing TCR nucleotide sequences against IMGT/GENE-DB human TR gene sequences. A later analysis assigned CDR3 sequences and most-parsimonious VDJ recombination scenarios with the TCRdist pipeline. In a later analysis, every TCR beta chain was defined by the combination of its CDR3 amino acid sequence and its V-gene family, and reads without a unique V-gene family were dropped. In a later analysis, nearly 600 highly shared, low-generation-probability nucleotide sequences were removed to address suspected cross-contamination and a sequencing artifact. In a later analysis, a clonal expansion index for each public chain was calculated from normalized within-repertoire ranks of inferred template counts. A later analysis computed generation probabilities with a VDJ recombination model fitted to out-of-frame rearrangements, and checked the results against IGoR. Hypergeometric tests were used in a later analysis to score TCR-TCR, TCR-HLA and TCR-CMV co-occurrence, with a repertoire-size bias correction applied to the TCR pairs. False discovery rates were estimated in a later analysis by permuting HLA or CMV assignments 20 times. In a later analysis, co-occurring TCRs were grouped with DBSCAN, and TCRdist sequence similarity was added when clustering was performed within HLA-allele-positive subsets. Repertoires with fewer than 30,000 or more than 120,000 public chains, plus five repertoires with anomalous nucleotide sharing, were excluded from co-occurrence clustering. Sourced from immuneACCESS, this table was stored by TCRdb with only in-frame sequences that have V and J called. A share of the clones is absent; for the studies checked, an unresolved V gene accounts for under half, and the remainder has no known explanation. V and J calls and clone size are given by that table; D and trimming were obtained from the DNA. This sample lists 120,000 or so clones; over 60% were detected once. The ten largest clones take up 2% of the sample.

The cohort comprised 670 or so healthy bone marrow donors. Cohort members were all nominally healthy when sampled, although unrecorded immune exposures were likely present. The donor tested CMV seronegative, placing the donor among the 350 or so seronegative members of the cohort. A peripheral blood sample was provided by each donor, and peripheral blood mononuclear cells were used for TCR beta sequencing. The Qiagen DNeasy Blood Extraction Kit was used to extract genomic DNA from the blood cell samples. This clone was counted once. Its target antigen remains unknown. No qualities accompany the bases; no much larger clone lies one base away. The study at large found these results: In an earlier analysis of some 540 of the donors, most TCR beta V segments appeared in productive rearrangements about 87% or about 30% of the time, broadly matching IMGT annotations. A later genetic analysis reported fewer N-insertions in productive TCRs among donors in an Asian-associated ancestry cluster than the roughly 650-donor mean. For the cohort, immune exposure information was limited to CMV serostatus. Linkage disequilibrium might explain the correlated functional status among segregating V segments, but an unknown experimental factor could not be excluded. The earlier analysis of 587 of the donors excluded approximately 15 rarely observed V segments, including chromosome 9 orphons, because counts were too low. Assigning TCR associations to individual alleles was difficult when HLA alleles, especially DR and DQ, strongly co-occurred. In vitro tests confirmed that a few of the cytomegalovirus-associated TCR beta chains recognize cytomegalovirus antigens. A further reported finding was that TCR beta sequences accurately predicted the HLA-A and HLA-B alleles for most subjects in the first cohort. While some public TCRs were present in many individuals, most TCR sequences turned up only very rarely across donors. A later analysis found that TCR association rates varied across HLA loci, with DRB1 alleles showing the most associated TCRs and HLA-C alleles the fewest. A group of highly shared sequence variants was considered likely to be a technical artifact of the sequencing pipeline. The classifier was reported to diagnose cytomegalovirus status with high specificity and sensitivity in both the original and validation cohorts. A total of 150 to 200 TCR beta chains were listed by the study as associated with cytomegalovirus. This cohort had only TCR beta chains sequenced, and the lack of alpha or paired-chain data limited which features could be detected. A later analysis found that most CMV-associated TCR beta chains appeared HLA-restricted, with HLA associations seemingly driven largely by CMV exposure. In a later genetic analysis, a missense DCLRE1C variant was associated with V-gene and J-gene trimming of TCR beta chains, and the association was replicated in an independent cohort. In a later analysis, HLA-associated TCR beta chains were found to be more clonally expanded and to have lower generation probabilities than equally common non-associated chains. HLA typing was unavailable for some donors at each locus, so association tests used only the typed subset. It was suggested by the authors that the approach could potentially be generalized to other disease states and immunological phenotypes. At a false discovery rate of 0.05, a later analysis linked 16,951 TCR beta sequences to specific HLA alleles. In a later analysis, several top co-occurrence clusters were reported to appear linked to parvovirus B19, influenza, CMV and Epstein-Barr virus. Sequencing depth was assumed to be roughly uniform across donors in the presence/absence analyses, though that assumption may not hold.

The TCR sequence derives from a man aged 18-30 years in good health and CMV-seronegative. The sample was PBMCs.

The CDR3 has the sequence CASSQTGAPSYEQYF. At the DNA level, the sequence is TGTGCCAGCAGCCAGACAGGGGCTCCCTCCTACGAGCAGTACTTC. The chain joins TRBV28 to TRBJ2-7; the central 8 bases match TRBD1. The germline V end is reduced by 6 bases and the J end by 0 bases; junction bases left unmatched: 7. The CDR3, from cysteine to phenylalanine, totals 15 residues. The DNA shown is the 45-base CDR3, in frame from base 1. CDR1 and CDR2, looked up from the germline V gene, are MDHEN and SYDVKM. With all but the CDR3 taken from the reference TRBV28 and TRBJ2-7 genes, the full variable domain is: DVKVTQSSRYLVKRTGEKVFLECVQDMDHENMFWYRQDPGLGLRLIYFSYDVKMKEKGDIPEGYSVSREKKERFSLILESASTNQTSMYLCASSQTGAPSYEQYFGPGTRLTVT.